One sample yielded the 15 T cell receptor beta chains listed below, sequenced in a study of cytomegalovirus exposure and HLA in healthy donors listed by TCRdb under 2017. Libraries were constructed by the immunoSEQ multiplex PCR assay. Sourced from immuneACCESS, this table was stored by TCRdb with only in-frame sequences that have V and J called. A share of the clones is absent; for the studies checked, an unresolved V gene accounts for under half, and the remainder has no known explanation. This sample lists approximately 54,000 clones; more than 70% were detected once. The ten largest clones represent 7.5% to 9.5% of the sample. The source material was PBMCs. These receptors were collected from a woman aged 18 to 35 in good health and CMV-seropositive.

V and J are TRBV7-9 and TRBJ1-4; a weak D match, TRBD1 (6 bases). Germline CDR1 and CDR2: SEHNR and FQNEAQ (reference sequence). V was trimmed by 5 bases and J by 0 bases, leaving 7 bases between them. CDR3 size: 14 residues. The CDR3 loop reads CASSRGSTNEKLFF. The CDR3 region has the DNA TGTGCCAGCAGCAGGGGGTCAACTAATGAAAAACTGTTTTTT.

The chain uses TRBV7-2 and TRBJ1-2; D is perhaps TRBD1 (6 bases). Germline loops: CDR1 SGHTA, CDR2 FQGNSA. CDR3 length equals 17 residues. V was trimmed by 5 bases and J by 0 bases, leaving 19 bases between them. The CDR3 DNA sequence: TGTGCCAGCAGCATCCAGGGGATGTTGGAGGCTAACTATGGCTACACCTTC. Translating gives CASSIQGMLEANYGYTF.

The chain is built from TRBV10-3 and TRBJ2-5, with 8 bases aligning to TRBD1. This CDR3 spans 15 amino acids. V lost 5 bases to trimming and J lost 4 bases; unmatched junction nucleotides: 9. Germline V CDR1 and CDR2: ENHRY, SYGVKD. This CDR3 reads CAISSNIGQGETQYF. Written as DNA, the CDR3 is TGTGCCATCAGTTCAAACATCGGACAGGGAGAGACCCAGTACTTC.

The V gene is TRBV28, the J gene TRBJ2-5; TRBD1 aligns across 9 bases. CDR1 and CDR2 from the germline V gene are MDHEN and SYDVKM. The CDR3 runs 15 residues. V lost 7 bases and J lost 5; bases outside the gene matches: 11. CDR3 DNA: TGTGCCAGCACTGGCCGGGACAGGGTCACTGAGACCCAGTACTTC. It translates to CASTGRDRVTETQYF.

The chain employs TRBV19 and TRBJ2-2, with a possible D match to TRBD1 (5 bases). V was pared by 10 bases and J by 1 base, with 16 bases between. Germline V gene data show CDR1 as LNHDA and CDR2 as SQIVND (reference sequence). This CDR3 spans 15 amino acids. The chain's CDR3 is CATPQGSKNTGELFF. CDR3 nucleotide sequence: TGTGCCACCCCCCAGGGATCGAAGAACACCGGGGAGCTGTTTTTT.

The V and J genes are TRBV29-1 and TRBJ2-7; D gene unclear. The V gene lost 4 bases and the J gene lost 3 bases, with 13 bases spanning the gap. Germline V CDR1 and CDR2: SQVTM, ANQGSEA. The CDR3 has 13 amino acids. The CDR3 spells CSVARVLDYEQYF. The CDR3 DNA sequence: TGCAGCGTTGCCCGGGTTCTAGACTACGAGCAGTACTTC.

This clone turned up a few times. The chain carries TRBV11-1 and TRBJ1-6; 9 bases fit TRBD1. V dropped 2 bases and J dropped 10; count of bases not matched to a gene: 6. This CDR3 contains 15 residues. The V gene's germline CDR1 is SGHAT and CDR2 FQDESV (reference sequence). The DNA for the CDR3 is TGTGCCAGCAGCTTAACACAGGGGGCCGAGTCACCCCTCCACTTT. Its translation is CASSLTQGAESPLHF.

CDR3 region: CASSGSLGSRYNEQFF. In DNA, the CDR3 is TGTGCCAGCAGTGGATCACTAGGTTCGCGGTACAATGAGCAGTTCTTC. The chain has TRBV25-1 and TRBJ2-1; D is possibly TRBD2 (5 bases). The CDR3 runs 16 residues. Trimming left V 4 bases short and J 4 bases short, with 17 bases between. CDR1 and CDR2 from the germline V gene are MGHDK and SYGVNS.

V gene TRBV9 combines with J gene TRBJ2-7; TRBD2 matches 9 bases. The CDR3 extends over 17 amino acids. Germline V gives CDR1 SGDLS, CDR2 YYNGEE. Trimming cost V 0 bases and J 3 bases; bases outside gene matches: 10. DNA for the CDR3: TGTGCCAGCAGCGTAGGAGGCGGGGGGGAGGGAAACTACGAGCAGTACTTC. Protein sequence: CASSVGGGGEGNYEQYF.

The chain combines TRBV29-1 with TRBJ1-5, with D possibly matching TRBD1 (6 bases). V gave up 6 bases and J gave up 0 bases, with 12 bases separating them. The CDR3 is made up of 14 amino acids. Germline V lookup: CDR1 SQVTM, CDR2 ANQGSEA. CDR3 nucleotides: TGCAGCGTGGCCGGACAGACTAGCAATCAGCCCCAGCATTTT. This encodes CSVAGQTSNQPQHF.

The chain recombines TRBV5-1 with TRBJ2-7, with a tentative D call TRBD1 (6 bases). In germline, CDR1 is SGHRS, CDR2 YFSETQ. V was pared by 4 bases and J by 5 bases, with 19 bases between. There are 15 residues in the CDR3. The CDR3 coding sequence is TGCGCCAGCAGCCCTGGGCTACAGGGAATCAACGAGCAGTACTTC. Translating gives CASSPGLQGINEQYF.

V is TRBV19 and J is TRBJ1-1; perhaps TRBD1 as D (5 bases). Between the trimmed V and J ends, which lost 4 bases and 5 bases, there was a span of 8 bases. Germline V gives CDR1 LNHDA, CDR2 SQIVND (reference sequence). CDR3 length equals 12 residues. The CDR3 region has the DNA TGTGCCAGTAGTACTGCAGGGACTGAAGCTTTCTTT. It translates to CASSTAGTEAFF.

CDR3 nucleotide sequence: TGTGCCTGGAGTGTACGAGGGGGCAGCTCCTACAATGAGCAGTTCTTC. This codes for CAWSVRGGSSYNEQFF. This rearrangement joins TRBV30 to TRBJ2-1, with 7 nucleotides matching TRBD1. The CDR3 spans 16 residues. J lost 0 bases, V lost 0 bases, and 5 bases had no gene match. Germline V gene lookup returns CDR1 GTSNPN and CDR2 SVGIG (reference sequence).

V is TRBV25-1 and J is TRBJ2-1; 9 bases map to TRBD1. J gave up 8 bases and V 6 bases, and 8 bases lay outside the gene matches. The CDR3 has 14 residues. CDR1 is MGHDK, CDR2 SYGVNS, per germline. Here the CDR3 DNA reads TGTGCCAGCAGCAAACCGGGACAGGGCCATGAGCAGTTCTTC. This translates into CASSKPGQGHEQFF.

The chain recombines TRBV4-1 with TRBJ1-1, with D uncertain. This CDR3 is built from 12 residues. Deletions cut 1 base from V and 7 bases from J, with 7 bases between. From germline, CDR1 is MGHRA and CDR2 YSYEKL. The CDR3 DNA follows: TGCGCCAGCAGCCAAGGGGCGAATGAAGCTTTCTTT. As protein: CASSQGANEAFF.